One and the same sample provided the 32 T cell receptor beta chains below, sequenced in a study of identical twins. Each CDR3 protein is one row after TCRdb ran MiXCR on the 5' RACE reads. This sample has about 790,000 distinct CDR3 sequences, with about 18% found just once. In addition, the sample was reused for a study of T cells expressing NK-cell markers.

The sequenced sample was PBMCs. The receptors originated from a woman aged 18 to 35 in good health.

This clonotype was counted ten times or more. V is TRBV5-6 and J is TRBJ1-1, with TRBD1 identical over 7 bases. With V trimmed by 3 bases and J by 2 bases, 4 bases remained unmatched. The CDR3 runs 14 residues. Germline V gene data show CDR1 as SGHDT and CDR2 as YYEEEE. The CDR3 is CASSSGQANTEAFF. The DNA of the CDR3 is TGTGCCAGCAGCTCCGGACAGGCAAACACTGAAGCTTTCTTT.

The genes are TRBV4-2 and TRBJ2-2; D might be TRBD1 (6 bases). V dropped 3 bases and J dropped 4 bases, with 15 bases sitting between them. This CDR3 spans 16 amino acids. Germline CDR1 reads LGHNA; CDR2 reads YNFKEQ. The CDR3: CASSQQQGSGTGELFF. CDR3 DNA sequence: TGTGCCAGCAGCCAGCAACAGGGTAGTGGCACCGGGGAGCTGTTTTTT.

This clonotype was observed a handful of times. This CDR3 is CASSFTGGRGNIQYF. As DNA, the CDR3 is TGTGCCAGCAGCTTCACGGGAGGGAGGGGAAACATTCAGTACTTC. This chain joins TRBV7-8 and TRBJ2-4; 8 bases line up with TRBD2. There are 15 residues in the CDR3. J lost 6 bases, V lost 3 bases, and 7 bases had no gene match. Germline CDR1 reads SGHVS; CDR2 reads FQNEAQ.

This clonotype was observed a handful of times. V gene TRBV4-3 combines with J gene TRBJ2-7; no firm D call. V dropped 0 bases and J dropped 0 bases, with 18 bases sitting between them. The length of the CDR3 is 18 residues. The germline CDR1 and CDR2 sequences are LGHNA and YSLEER. The CDR3 reads CASSQEEVAGPNSYEQYF. CDR3 nucleotide sequence: TGCGCCAGCAGCCAAGAAGAGGTGGCCGGTCCTAACTCCTACGAGCAGTACTTC.

This clonotype has more than one count but fewer than ten. The chain recombines TRBV5-1 with TRBJ2-1; the D is unclear. V was cut by 5 bases and J by 3 bases, with 6 bases left in between. Germline CDR1 is SGHRS and CDR2 is YFSETQ. This CDR3 comprises 12 residues. The chain's CDR3 is CASRTGYNEQFF. CDR3 DNA sequence: TGCGCCAGCAGAACTGGCTACAATGAGCAGTTCTTC. Complete variable domain (other parts from reference TRBV5-1 and TRBJ2-1): KAGVTQTPRYLIKTRGQQVTLSCSPISGHRSVSWYQQTPGQGLQFLFEYFSETQRNKGNFPGRFSGRQFSNSRSEMNVSTLELGDSALYLCASRTGYNEQFFGPGTRLTVL.

The chain carries TRBV7-9 and TRBJ1-1; weak D call: TRBD1 (6 bases). Trimming removed 5 bases from V and 0 bases from J, with 13 bases in between. Germline assignment: CDR1 SEHNR and CDR2 FQNEAQ (reference sequence). The CDR3 extends over 15 amino acids. For the CDR3, the DNA is TGTGCCAGCAGCCCTTTTGGACAGCTGAACACTGAAGCTTTCTTT. Its protein product is CASSPFGQLNTEAFF.

This clonotype appeared a few times. This chain joins TRBV12-3 or TRBV12-4 and TRBJ2-2; 7 nucleotides align to TRBD1. V shed 6 bases and J 4 bases; nucleotides not matched to a gene: 11. This CDR3 contains 16 residues. The CDR3 here is CASSAIETGSTGELFF. CDR3 sequence (DNA): TGTGCCAGCAGCGCAATAGAGACAGGGAGCACCGGGGAGCTGTTTTTT.

The sample holds a few counts of this clonotype. The chain joins TRBV10-3 to TRBJ1-5; D is unresolved. The CDR3 totals 13 residues. In germline, CDR1 is ENHRY, CDR2 SYGVKD. Trimming pared 10 bases from V and 0 bases from J, leaving 10 bases between. The CDR3 sequence is CASHTYSNQPQHF. The CDR3 DNA is TGTGCCAGTCACACGTATAGCAATCAGCCCCAGCATTTT.

The chain links TRBV5-1 to TRBJ2-7, with TRBD1 as a possible D gene (5 bases). This CDR3 has 15 amino acids. In germline, CDR1 is SGHRS, CDR2 YFSETQ. The germline V and J ends were trimmed by 0 bases and 2 bases, with 12 bases remaining between them. CDR3 sequence: CASSLDIGVAYEQYF. CDR3 bases: TGCGCCAGCAGCTTGGATATAGGGGTCGCCTACGAGCAGTACTTC.

This rearrangement joins TRBV20-1 to TRBJ2-1, with D possibly being TRBD2 (5 bases). V lost 0 bases to trimming and J lost 4 bases, with 7 bases between them. The CDR3 is 13 amino acids. Germline V gives CDR1 DFQATT, CDR2 SNEGSKA (reference sequence). The CDR3 loop is CSARDSEYNEQFF. The CDR3 region has the DNA TGCAGTGCTAGAGATAGCGAATACAATGAGCAGTTCTTC.

The chain uses TRBV15 and TRBJ2-2; 8 nucleotides agree with TRBD1. The J segment lost 3 bases and the V segment lost 4 bases, leaving 4 bases of the junction unmatched. CDR1 is LNHNV and CDR2 is YYDKDF in the germline V gene (reference sequence). The CDR3 length is 15 residues. CDR3 nucleotide sequence: TGTGCCACCAGCAATCGGACAGGGTACACCGGGGAGCTGTTTTTT. It is translated as CATSNRTGYTGELFF.

V and J are TRBV25-1 and TRBJ2-7, with 7 bases fitting TRBD1. The CDR3 sequence is 14 residues long. Germline trimming cut 8 bases from V and 0 bases from J; bases unmatched to any gene: 7. CDR1 and CDR2 (germline): MGHDK, SYGVNS. CDR3: CASARTGRSYEQYF. CDR3 coding DNA: TGTGCCAGCGCCCGGACAGGCCGCTCCTACGAGCAGTACTTC.

This sequence joins TRBV7-9 and TRBJ1-4; D is undetermined. The CDR3 spans 13 residues. Trimming pared 3 bases from V and 8 bases from J, leaving 10 bases between. CDR1 and CDR2 (germline): SEHNR, FQNEAQ (reference sequence). In DNA, the CDR3 is TGTGCCAGCAGCTTGGAGAGAAGAGAAAAACTGTTTTTT. Residues: CASSLERREKLFF.

This clonotype has at least ten counts. This chain links TRBV5-1 with TRBJ2-7, with unresolved D. Germline V gives CDR1 SGHRS, CDR2 YFSETQ. Trimming cost V 0 bases and J 4 bases, with 8 bases left between them. The length of the CDR3 is 13 residues. The CDR3 region is CASSLVGPYEQYF. CDR3 sequence (DNA): TGCGCCAGCAGCTTGGTGGGCCCGTACGAGCAGTACTTC.

The V call is TRBV11-2, the J call TRBJ2-2; no firm D call. The V and J ends lost 5 bases and 6 bases respectively, with 22 bases between them. The germline gives CDR1 SGHAT, CDR2 FQNNGV. This CDR3 is 17 amino acids long. The CDR3 sequence: CASSGPPGQFYAGELFF. The CDR3 bases are TGTGCCAGCAGCGGCCCGCCGGGCCAATTTTATGCCGGGGAGCTGTTTTTT.

This sequence joins TRBV7-2 and TRBJ2-1, with D maybe TRBD2 (6 bases). The length of the CDR3 is 16 residues. Trimming pared 5 bases from V and 4 bases from J, leaving 18 bases between. The germline V gene has CDR1 SGHTA and CDR2 FQGNSA. CDR3 in amino acids: CASSPPGTPGYNEQFF. The DNA for the CDR3 is TGTGCCAGCAGCCCACCCGGGACTCCTGGGTACAATGAGCAGTTCTTC.

This clonotype was seen more than once but under ten times. The rearrangement uses TRBV7-9 and TRBJ2-7, with D perhaps matching TRBD1 or TRBD2 (5 bases each). Trimming left V 5 bases short and J 1 base short, with 12 bases between. Germline lookup yields CDR1 SEHNR and CDR2 FQNEAQ (reference sequence). This CDR3 has 14 amino acids. The CDR3 loop is CASSPRDRSYEQYF. The DNA for the CDR3 is TGTGCCAGCAGCCCACGGGACCGGTCCTACGAGCAGTACTTC.

The chain couples TRBV12-3 or TRBV12-4 to TRBJ2-3; 9 bases match TRBD1. The junction had 7 bases not matched to a gene; V was cut back by 3 bases and J by 3 bases. This CDR3 spans 16 amino acids. CDR3 DNA: TGTGCCAGCAGTTTGTGGACAGGGGCAAGGACAGATACGCAGTATTTT. This gives the protein CASSLWTGARTDTQYF.

The J gene is TRBJ1-2, the V gene TRBV12-3 or TRBV12-4; possible D gene TRBD1, 6 bases. V gave up 5 bases and J gave up 3 bases, with 16 bases separating them. This CDR3 comprises 15 residues. CDR3 region: CASSPAGGGYYGYTF. CDR3 coding DNA: TGTGCCAGCAGTCCCGCAGGAGGGGGTTACTATGGCTACACCTTC.

Only a few counts were recorded for this clonotype. The chain joins TRBV20-1 to TRBJ2-6, with 10 bases lining up with TRBD1. Looked up from germline, CDR1 is DFQATT and CDR2 is SNEGSKA (reference sequence). The CDR3 length is 16 residues. The junction had 10 bases not matched to a gene; V was cut back by 7 bases and J by 4 bases. The CDR3 nucleotides read TGCAGTGTTGCGGGACAGGGGCGATCGGGGGCCAACGTCCTGACTTTC. The encoded protein is CSVAGQGRSGANVLTF.

CDR3 DNA: TGTGCCACCAGTGACGGGGACAGGGCAGAGACCCAGTACTTC. This codes for CATSDGDRAETQYF. This rearrangement joins TRBV24-1 to TRBJ2-5, with 9 nucleotides matching TRBD1. Germline V gene lookup returns CDR1 KGHDR and CDR2 SFDVKD. V lost 4 bases and J lost 4; bases outside the gene matches: 3. This CDR3 is 14 amino acids long.

This clonotype was seen ten or more times. The chain is built from TRBV5-6 and TRBJ2-3; 9 positions match TRBD2. The length of the CDR3 is 16 residues. Germline V gives CDR1 SGHDT, CDR2 YYEEEE. The ends lost 4 bases at V and 0 bases at J; junction bases unmatched: 6. The CDR3 protein is CASSPGLATSTDTQYF. Here the CDR3 DNA reads TGTGCCAGCAGCCCAGGACTAGCGACTAGCACAGATACGCAGTATTTT.

This clonotype was counted only a few times. This chain joins TRBV5-6 and TRBJ1-6; D gene unclear. Germline loops: CDR1 SGHDT, CDR2 YYEEEE. This CDR3 comprises 12 residues. The V and J ends lost 0 bases and 14 bases respectively, with 9 bases between them. The CDR3 sequence: CASSLADGSLHF. DNA for the CDR3: TGTGCCAGCAGCTTGGCCGACGGGTCCCTCCACTTT.

The J gene is TRBJ2-7, the V gene TRBV27; D tentatively fits TRBD1 or TRBD2 (5 bases each). V was clipped by 5 bases and J by 6 bases, with 14 bases between them. The CDR3 contains 13 residues. Germline V lookup: CDR1 MNHEY, CDR2 SMNVEV (reference sequence). CDR3 protein: CASSLSGPLEQYF. CDR3 DNA sequence: TGTGCCAGCAGTCTCTCGGGGCCGCTCGAGCAGTACTTC.

The chain is built from TRBV29-1 and TRBJ2-2, with 8 bases fitting TRBD2. V shed 4 bases and J 5 bases; nucleotides not matched to a gene: 3. CDR1 is SQVTM and CDR2 is ANQGSEA in the germline V gene. CDR3 length: 13 amino acids. The CDR3, as DNA: TGCAGCGTTGGGAGCGGGAGTACCGGGGAGCTGTTTTTT. It encodes CSVGSGSTGELFF.

The chain couples TRBV12-3 or TRBV12-4 to TRBJ1-1; the match to TRBD1 covers 8 bases. The CDR3 spans 14 residues. V trimming: 7 bases; J trimming: 0 bases; junction bases outside the gene matches: 4. For the CDR3, the DNA is TGTGCCAGCACTTCAGGGGGCCTGAACACTGAAGCTTTCTTT. It yields the protein CASTSGGLNTEAFF.

This clonotype has a single count. The chain joins TRBV12-3 or TRBV12-4 to TRBJ2-5; D is possibly TRBD1 (5 bases). This CDR3 is 13 amino acids long. V gave up 3 bases and J gave up 4 bases, with 9 bases separating them. CDR3 region: CASSFQGVETQYF. The CDR3 bases are TGTGCCAGCAGTTTTCAAGGGGTAGAGACCCAGTACTTC.

The chain is built from TRBV12-3 or TRBV12-4 and TRBJ2-3; weak D call: TRBD1 (6 bases). The CDR3 contains 15 residues. V lost 6 bases, J lost 2 bases, and 15 bases lay in between. CDR3 protein: CASSPPGHLTDTQYF. The DNA of the CDR3 is TGTGCCAGCAGCCCCCCGGGACACCTCACAGATACGCAGTATTTT.

The CDR3 sequence is CSVVPGTGGKNIQYF. The CDR3 DNA reads TGCAGCGTCGTACCCGGGACAGGGGGCAAAAACATTCAGTACTTC. J is TRBJ2-4 and V is TRBV29-1; 11 bases are a match to TRBD1. The CDR3 spans 15 residues. The V segment lost 6 bases and the J segment 3 bases; nucleotides outside the gene matches: 7. From germline, CDR1 is SQVTM and CDR2 ANQGSEA.

This clonotype showed up just a few times. The V call is TRBV5-1, the J call TRBJ2-5, with D possibly being TRBD2 (6 bases). In germline, CDR1 is SGHRS, CDR2 YFSETQ. The V end was cut by 4 bases, the J end by 5 bases, with 15 bases between. CDR3 length: 14 amino acids. As DNA, the CDR3 is TGCGCCAGCAGCAGTGGTCGGGGGATCGAGACCCAGTACTTC. Translated, it gives CASSSGRGIETQYF. Together with reference TRBV5-1 and TRBJ2-5, the CDR3 gives the full variable domain: KAGVTQTPRYLIKTRGQQVTLSCSPISGHRSVSWYQQTPGQGLQFLFEYFSETQRNKGNFPGRFSGRQFSNSRSEMNVSTLELGDSALYLCASSSGRGIETQYFGPGTRLLVL.

This clonotype was counted many times. V and J are TRBV12-3 or TRBV12-4 and TRBJ2-5; D remains ambiguous. Trimming took 2 bases from V and 5 from J, leaving 12 bases between them. The CDR3 extends over 14 amino acids. The CDR3, as DNA: TGTGCCAGCAGTTTAACGGGTCTAGGGGAGACCCAGTACTTC. This encodes CASSLTGLGETQYF.

In its sample, this clonotype was seen a few times. This chain's CDR3 is CASSRGVPSGNTIYF. The CDR3 bases are TGCGCCAGCAGCCGGGGGGTTCCCTCTGGAAACACCATATATTTT. The chain joins TRBV5-1 to TRBJ1-3, with D perhaps TRBD1 (5 bases). CDR3 size: 15 residues. Germline values: CDR1 SGHRS, CDR2 YFSETQ. Trimming removed 4 bases from V and 0 bases from J, with 11 bases in between.